Listed here are 23 T cell receptor beta chains from one sample, sequenced in a study of response to subunit inactivated influenza vaccine. One entry per CDR3 protein results from TCRdb running MiXCR on the RT-PCR reads. The sample contains hundreds of thousands of distinct CDR3 sequences, roughly 13% of which appear only once. This sample comprised PBMCs from blood, obtained 14 days before vaccination. The source of these receptors is a man aged 45-65 years who received an inactivated influenza vaccine.

This clonotype has more than one count but fewer than ten. J is TRBJ2-4 and V is TRBV28; 7 nucleotides match TRBD2. The CDR3 contains 15 residues. Per the germline V gene, CDR1 is MDHEN and CDR2 is SYDVKM. Trimming removed 8 bases from V and 1 base from J; junction bases left unmatched: 8. DNA for the CDR3: TGTGCCAGCGGACTCCCCGGGGGGGCCAAAAACATTCAGTACTTC. Its protein is CASGLPGGAKNIQYF. Filled out from reference TRBV28 and TRBJ2-4, the complete variable domain reads DVKVTQSSRYLVKRTGEKVFLECVQDMDHENMFWYRQDPGLGLRLIYFSYDVKMKEKGDIPEGYSVSREKKERFSLILESASTNQTSMYLCASGLPGGAKNIQYFGAGTRLSVL.

There are a few counts of this clonotype. The gene calls are TRBV5-1 and TRBJ2-6; a possible D gene is TRBD1 (5 bases). The V end lost 4 bases, the J end lost 0 bases, and 11 bases lay between the germline ends. From germline, CDR1 is SGHRS and CDR2 YFSETQ. The CDR3 length is 16 residues. CDR3 protein: CASSIDSLSGANVLTF. In nucleotides, the CDR3 is TGCGCCAGCAGCATTGACAGTCTCTCTGGGGCCAACGTCCTGACTTTC.

The chain employs TRBV6-1 and TRBJ2-3; 9 bases agree with TRBD2. V was clipped by 6 bases and J by 5 bases; unmatched bases: 9. Looked up from germline, CDR1 is MNHNS and CDR2 is SASEGT. The CDR3 runs to 15 residues. Here the CDR3 reads CASSIAGGLVDTQYF. CDR3 DNA: TGTGCCAGCAGCATTGCGGGGGGGCTGGTAGATACGCAGTATTTT.

This clonotype came up many times. CDR3 bases: TGTGCCAGTAGTCTAGCGGGAGATTCCTACAATGAGCAGTTCTTC. Translating it yields CASSLAGDSYNEQFF. This chain uses TRBV19 with TRBJ2-1; 10 nucleotides agree with TRBD2. The germline gives CDR1 LNHDA, CDR2 SQIVND (reference sequence). The CDR3 runs to 15 residues. V shed 5 bases and J 1 base; nucleotides not matched to a gene: 2.

The CDR3 is CASRAGARETQYF. The CDR3 nucleotides are TGTGCCAGTAGGGCAGGGGCCCGCGAGACCCAGTACTTC. The chain couples TRBV19 to TRBJ2-5, with a possible D match to TRBD1 (6 bases). The CDR3 has 13 amino acids. CDR1 and CDR2 from the germline V gene are LNHDA and SQIVND (reference sequence). Trimming left V 6 bases short and J 5 bases short, with 13 bases between. The full variable domain, completed using reference TRBV19 and TRBJ2-5, is DGGITQSPKYLFRKEGQNVTLSCEQNLNHDAMYWYRQDPGQGLRLIYYSQIVNDFQKGDIAEGYSVSREKKESFPLTVTSAQKNPTAFYLCASRAGARETQYFGPGTRLLVL.

This clonotype was detected a few times. The rearrangement joins TRBV12-3 or TRBV12-4 to TRBJ2-6; TRBD1 agrees at 10 bases. The CDR3 is 17 amino acids. The trim removed 1 base at V and 0 bases at J, leaving 0 bases unmatched. The CDR3 loop is CASSLGDRGSGANVLTF. CDR3 nucleotide sequence: TGTGCCAGCAGTTTAGGGGACAGGGGCTCTGGGGCCAACGTCCTGACTTTC.

For the CDR3, the DNA is TGTGCCTGGGAGAGAGGGTCCTACAATGAGCAGTTCTTC. Translation: CAWERGSYNEQFF. The chain uses TRBV30 and TRBJ2-1; TRBD2 might be the D (5 bases). V lost 5 bases to trimming and J lost 1 base, with 9 bases between them. CDR1 and CDR2 (germline): GTSNPN, SVGIG (reference sequence). The CDR3 totals 13 residues.

This clonotype was observed a few times. The V and J genes are TRBV4-3 and TRBJ2-7, with D possibly TRBD2 on 6 matching bases. Trimming shortened V by 0 bases and J by 6 bases, and 15 bases separated the two germline ends. The CDR3 loop spans 15 amino acids. Germline CDR1 reads LGHNA; CDR2 reads YSLEER. Here the CDR3 DNA reads TGCGCCAGCAGCCAAGATGGTGGTCTGGAGGGCGAGCAGTACTTC. Translation gives CASSQDGGLEGEQYF.

This clonotype was observed at least ten times. The chain combines TRBV19 with TRBJ2-7; 7 nucleotides line up with TRBD1. V shed 6 bases, J shed 7 bases, and the junction held 12 bases outside the gene matches. Germline assignment: CDR1 LNHDA and CDR2 SQIVND (reference sequence). The CDR3 sequence is 14 residues long. CDR3 amino acids: CASRVKGATGEQYF. For the CDR3, the DNA is TGTGCCAGTAGAGTTAAGGGGGCGACGGGGGAGCAGTACTTC. The complete variable domain, with remaining parts taken from reference TRBV19 and TRBJ2-7, reads DGGITQSPKYLFRKEGQNVTLSCEQNLNHDAMYWYRQDPGQGLRLIYYSQIVNDFQKGDIAEGYSVSREKKESFPLTVTSAQKNPTAFYLCASRVKGATGEQYFGPGTRLTVT.

V is TRBV7-9 and J is TRBJ2-3; TRBD2 might be the D (5 bases). CDR3 length: 16 residues. Between the trimmed V and J ends, which lost 4 bases and 1 base, there was a span of 15 bases. Germline CDR1 SEHNR, CDR2 FQNEAQ (reference sequence). The DNA for the CDR3 is TGTGCCAGCAGCTCCAGCCGACTTAGCGGCACAGATACGCAGTATTTT. Amino acid sequence: CASSSSRLSGTDTQYF. Full variable domain (rest looked up from reference TRBV7-9 and TRBJ2-3): DTGVSQNPRHKITKRGQNVTFRCDPISEHNRLYWYRQTLGQGPEFLTYFQNEAQLEKSRLLSDRFSAERPKGSFSTLEIQRTEQGDSAMYLCASSSSRLSGTDTQYFGPGTRLTVL.

This clonotype was recorded many times. CDR3 DNA sequence: TGCAGCGTTGAAGCGCTAGACGGAGCTTTCTTT. Encoded protein: CSVEALDGAFF. J is TRBJ1-1 and V is TRBV29-1; no clear D. V dropped 1 base and J dropped 10 bases, with 10 bases sitting between them. Germline lookup yields CDR1 SQVTM and CDR2 ANQGSEA. The CDR3 contains 11 residues.

The V and J genes are TRBV28 and TRBJ1-2; the D gene is possibly TRBD1 (6 bases). The CDR3 loop spans 14 amino acids. Germline V gives CDR1 MDHEN, CDR2 SYDVKM. The germline V and J ends were trimmed by 8 bases and 4 bases, with 17 bases remaining between them. The CDR3 region is CASSPQQGSYGYTF. CDR3 DNA sequence: TGTGCCAGCTCCCCCCAGCAGGGGAGCTATGGCTACACCTTC.

The rearrangement uses TRBV10-3 and TRBJ1-1; no clear D. V was trimmed by 2 bases and J by 3 bases, leaving 7 bases between them. CDR3 length equals 13 residues. Per the germline V gene, CDR1 is ENHRY and CDR2 is SYGVKD. Here the CDR3 reads CAISETGYTEAFF. CDR3 nucleotide sequence: TGTGCCATCAGTGAGACTGGGTACACTGAAGCTTTCTTT.

The rearrangement joins TRBV28 to TRBJ2-7, with a weak D call TRBD2 (7 bases). The germline V gene has CDR1 MDHEN and CDR2 SYDVKM. This CDR3 is 13 amino acids long. Trimming removed 5 bases at V and 2 bases at J, with 10 bases between. For the CDR3, the DNA is TGTGCCAGCAGTGGGGGGGCCGCCTACGAGCAGTACTTC. Protein sequence: CASSGGAAYEQYF.

V is TRBV9 and J is TRBJ1-3; D not resolved. Between the trimmed V and J ends, which lost 1 base and 0 bases, there was a span of 5 bases. From germline, CDR1 is SGDLS and CDR2 YYNGEE. The CDR3 loop spans 14 amino acids. The CDR3 region has the DNA TGTGCCAGCAGCGTAACTGACTCTGGAAACACCATATATTTT. It translates to CASSVTDSGNTIYF. The variable domain in full, completed from reference TRBV9 and TRBJ1-3, reads DSGVTQTPKHLITATGQRVTLRCSPRSGDLSVYWYQQSLDQGLQFLIQYYNGEERAKGNILERFSAQQFPDLHSELNLSSLELGDSALYFCASSVTDSGNTIYFGEGSWLTVV.

Worth noting for this clonotype: This CDR3 is missing its conserved last phenylalanine or tryptophan, likely due to a read error. The rearrangement links TRBV5-1 to TRBJ2-5; 7 positions agree with TRBD2. V lost 7 bases to trimming and J lost 4 bases; unmatched junction nucleotides: 13. Looked up from germline, CDR1 is SGHRS and CDR2 is YFSETQ. CDR3 length equals 15 residues. In nucleotides, the CDR3 is TGCGCCAGCGGGCCTGCCGGGAGGACGGGAGAGACCCAGTACTAC. Protein product: CASGPAGRTGETQYY.

The chain joins TRBV5-1 to TRBJ2-5, with D hard to call. Trimming cost V 2 bases and J 1 base, with 12 bases left between them. Germline V lookup: CDR1 SGHRS, CDR2 YFSETQ. The CDR3 has 15 amino acids. Here the CDR3 DNA reads TGCGCCAGCAGCTTCCCCGTGACGGGCCAAGAGACCCAGTACTTC. This codes for CASSFPVTGQETQYF.

This clonotype was detected a few times. The J gene is TRBJ1-1, the V gene TRBV7-9, with 7 bases fitting TRBD1. The trim removed 11 bases at V and 1 base at J, leaving 4 bases unmatched. CDR1 SEHNR and CDR2 FQNEAQ come from the germline V gene (reference sequence). The CDR3 is 12 amino acids. In nucleotides, the CDR3 is TGTGCCGGAAACAGGGGGAACACTGAAGCTTTCTTT. It specifies CAGNRGNTEAFF.

This clonotype was seen a few times. The chain combines TRBV27 with TRBJ2-5; 7 nucleotides agree with TRBD2. The germline CDR1 and CDR2 sequences are MNHEY and SMNVEV (reference sequence). The CDR3 covers 15 residues. J gave up 4 bases and V 3 bases, and 8 bases lay outside the gene matches. The CDR3 bases are TGTGCCAGCAGTTTTGTGGCGGGAGCCCCAGAGACCCAGTACTTC. Its translation: CASSFVAGAPETQYF.

This clonotype has a count of ten or more. The rearrangement links TRBV10-1 to TRBJ2-3; a weak D match, TRBD1 (6 bases). V gave up 2 bases and J gave up 0 bases, with 9 bases separating them. Germline V gene lookup returns CDR1 WNHNN and CDR2 SYGVQD (reference sequence). CDR3 length: 15 amino acids. CDR3 bases: TGCGCCAGCAGTGAGAGGACAGCTAGCACAGATACGCAGTATTTT. Translating it yields CASSERTASTDTQYF.

In this sample, this clonotype turned up a few times. The chain combines TRBV20-1 with TRBJ2-1; 7 bases are shared with TRBD1. V lost 0 bases and J lost 0; bases outside the gene matches: 8. The CDR3 has 17 residues. CDR1 and CDR2 (germline): DFQATT, SNEGSKA (reference sequence). DNA for the CDR3: TGCAGTGCTAGAGATGGTAGGGGGCCGAGCTCCTACAATGAGCAGTTCTTC. It specifies CSARDGRGPSSYNEQFF.

This clonotype was picked up a small number of times. The chain employs TRBV12-3 or TRBV12-4 and TRBJ2-7, with TRBD2 matching over 13 bases. V shed 5 bases and J 5 bases; nucleotides not matched to a gene: 9. The CDR3 consists of 16 residues. The CDR3 protein is CASSRTSGGPRDEQYF. The CDR3 DNA reads TGTGCCAGCAGTCGGACTAGCGGGGGCCCCAGGGACGAGCAGTACTTC.

This clonotype appeared a few times. The chain employs TRBV5-1 and TRBJ1-4; D not resolved. CDR3 length: 11 amino acids. V dropped 3 bases and J dropped 8 bases, with 5 bases sitting between them. In germline, CDR1 is SGHRS, CDR2 YFSETQ. CDR3 sequence: CASSYEEKLFF. The CDR3 DNA follows: TGCGCCAGCAGCTATGAAGAAAAACTGTTTTTT.